Listed below are T cell receptor beta chains from one sample, sequenced in a study of glioma-infiltrating T cells after dendritic cell vaccination. Generated by immunoSEQ multiplex PCR, the TCRdb table keeps only in-frame clones and is missing some. The sample lists under 70,000 clones; approximately 78% were seen once. The specimen was blood, collected before dendritic cell vaccination. These receptors were collected from a human donor with glioblastoma. CDR3s include the opening cysteine and the closing phenylalanine or tryptophan. The order of the fields is clone size, D gene, V gene, J gene, CDR3 protein, CDR3 DNA. D genes are given only for firm matches. The size of a clone is reported for some rows only, either as once, few or many, or as a class for expanded clones.

>few|-|TRBV19|TRBJ1-1
CASSTLRRPGNTEAFF
TGTGCCAGTAGTACCCTTAGAAGGCCAGGGAACACTGAAGCTTTCTTT
>-|-|TRBV6-1|TRBJ1-5
CASSEFVQQPQHF
TGTGCCAGCAGTGAATTTGTTCAGCAGCCCCAGCATTTT
>-|-|TRBV7-8|TRBJ2-7
CASRLRAGGPLEQYF
TGTGCCAGCAGGCTCAGGGCCGGGGGGCCTCTCGAGCAGTACTTC
>once|TRBD1|TRBV19|TRBJ1-2
CASSILVGQGDFGYTF
TGTGCCAGTAGTATACTGGTTGGACAGGGCGATTTCGGCTACACCTTC
>-|TRBD2|TRBV19|TRBJ2-7
CASSKLAGGTYEQYF
TGTGCCAGTAGCAAACTAGCGGGGGGAACCTACGAGCAGTACTTC
>-|-|TRBV5-4|TRBJ1-4
CASSPGFRSEKLFF
TGTGCCAGCAGCCCAGGGTTTCGGTCTGAAAAACTGTTTTTT
>-|-|TRBV5-1|TRBJ2-3
CASSFRLSDTQYF
TGCGCCAGCAGCTTTAGATTATCAGATACGCAGTATTTT
>-|TRBD1|TRBV5-1|TRBJ1-4
CASSFYTGQLTEKLFF
TGCGCCAGCAGCTTCTACACGGGACAGTTAACTGAAAAACTGTTTTTT
>-|TRBD2|TRBV4-1|TRBJ2-3
CASSQDGAGGTDTQYF
TGCGCCAGCAGCCAAGATGGGGCGGGGGGCACAGATACGCAGTATTTT
>-|-|TRBV5-4|TRBJ1-4
CAFGRLELGGLFF
TGTGCCTTCGGCCGGCTGGAACTGGGAGGACTGTTTTTT
>-|-|TRBV28|TRBJ2-1
CASSLTLGGYNEQFF
TGTGCCAGCAGTTTAACGCTAGGAGGGTACAATGAGCAGTTCTTC
>-|-|TRBV5-4|TRBJ2-3
CASSLVGAGASTDTQYF
TGTGCCAGCAGCTTGGTGGGGGCAGGGGCTAGCACAGATACGCAGTATTTT
>-|TRBD2|TRBV5-6|TRBJ2-1
CASSRTSGGENEQFF
TGTGCCAGCAGCAGGACTAGCGGGGGGGAGAATGAGCAGTTCTTC
>few|TRBD2|TRBV5-3|TRBJ2-5
CARSSHLLAGANYQETQYF
TGTGCCAGAAGCTCTCATTTACTAGCGGGGGCGAACTATCAAGAGACCCAGTACTTC
>-|-|TRBV29-1|TRBJ2-7
CSGMGGGGTEQYF
TGCAGCGGAATGGGTGGAGGTGGCACCGAGCAGTACTTC
>-|TRBD1|TRBV6-1|TRBJ2-7
CASSAPDRVYEQYF
TGTGCCAGCAGTGCCCCGGACAGGGTCTACGAGCAGTACTTC
>-|-|TRBV2|TRBJ1-1
CASSQRASGAFF
TGTGCCAGCTCCCAGCGAGCCTCCGGGGCTTTCTTT
>-|-|TRBV15|TRBJ2-5
CATSRVSGETQYF
TGTGCCACCAGCAGAGTATCCGGGGAGACCCAGTACTTC
>-|TRBD1|TRBV28|TRBJ2-7
CASLRTGGYEQYF
TGTGCCAGCCTTAGGACAGGGGGCTACGAGCAGTACTTC
>-|TRBD2|TRBV7-2|TRBJ2-4
CASSSSLAGGPGKNIQYF
TGTGCCAGCAGCTCCTCACTAGCGGGGGGGCCTGGCAAAAACATTCAGTACTTC
>-|-|TRBV28|TRBJ2-5
CASSLFGPTGTFQETQYF
TGTGCCAGCAGTTTATTTGGGCCCACCGGGACATTCCAAGAGACCCAGTACTTC
>-|TRBD1|TRBV5-1|TRBJ2-7
CASSLGGTAAPYEQYF
TGCGCCAGCAGCTTGGGAGGGACAGCTGCGCCCTACGAGCAGTACTTC
>-|-|TRBV15|TRBJ2-6
CATSRPGFSGANVLTF
TGTGCCACCAGCAGGCCCGGGTTCTCTGGGGCCAACGTCCTGACTTTC
>-|-|TRBV5-1|TRBJ1-4
CASSPGGALNEKLFF
TGCGCCAGTTCCCCGGGAGGGGCGCTTAATGAAAAACTGTTTTTT
>-|-|TRBV5-1|TRBJ1-1
CASSLQGKMNTEAFF
TGCGCCAGCAGCTTGCAGGGGAAGATGAACACTGAAGCTTTCTTT
>-|TRBD1|TRBV11-2|TRBJ2-5
CASSLDPGQGSGETQYF
TGTGCCAGCAGCTTAGATCCGGGACAGGGTTCCGGAGAGACCCAGTACTTC
>-|TRBD1|TRBV28|TRBJ1-2
CASRDRGSGYTF
TGTGCCAGCAGGGACAGGGGAAGCGGCTACACCTTC
>-|TRBD2|TRBV4-1|TRBJ2-7
CASSQDLAGSSYEQYF
TGCGCCAGCAGCCAAGACCTAGCGGGGTCTTCCTACGAGCAGTACTTC
>few|TRBD1|TRBV15|TRBJ2-1
CATSIRGTGTAYNEQFF
TGTGCCACCAGCATCAGAGGGACCGGGACAGCCTACAATGAGCAGTTCTTC
>-|-|TRBV30|TRBJ2-6
CAWSAGTGPGSGANVLTF
TGTGCCTGGAGTGCAGGAACAGGCCCAGGGTCTGGGGCCAACGTCCTGACTTTC
>few|-|TRBV30|TRBJ1-1
CAWSAGWAEAFF
TGTGCCTGGAGTGCGGGGTGGGCTGAAGCTTTCTTT
>-|TRBD2|TRBV10-1|TRBJ2-3
CASSVLAGNTDTQYF
TGCGCCAGCAGTGTACTAGCGGGCAACACAGATACGCAGTATTTT
>-|TRBD1|TRBV19|TRBJ1-5
CASSLDRGGQPQHF
TGTGCCAGTAGTCTGGACAGGGGTGGTCAGCCCCAGCATTTT
>-|-|TRBV7-9|TRBJ2-6
CASSLGATGANVLTF
TGTGCCAGCAGCTTAGGCGCTACCGGGGCCAACGTCCTGACTTTC
>-|-|TRBV6-4|TRBJ2-1
CASSDVSGITYNEQFF
TGTGCCAGCAGTGACGTGTCGGGAATAACCTACAATGAGCAGTTCTTC
>-|-|TRBV5-1|TRBJ2-3
CASQKSVQGGTDTQYF
TGCGCCAGCCAGAAGTCCGTACAGGGTGGCACAGATACGCAGTATTTT
>-|TRBD1|TRBV4-1|TRBJ2-7
CASSRTPGQEAYEQYF
TGCGCCAGCAGCCGCACCCCGGGACAGGAAGCTTACGAGCAGTACTTC
>-|TRBD2|TRBV29-1|TRBJ2-7
CSAGWGGNEQYF
TGCAGCGCCGGTTGGGGGGGAAACGAGCAGTACTTC
>-|TRBD2|TRBV7-2|TRBJ2-7
CASSPSGGADGQYF
TGTGCCAGCAGCCCTAGCGGGGGGGCGGATGGGCAGTACTTC
>-|TRBD1|TRBV7-9|TRBJ1-2
CASSLARGTGERYGYTF
TGTGCCAGCAGCTTAGCTCGAGGGACAGGGGAACGCTATGGCTACACCTTC
>-|-|TRBV7-9|TRBJ2-1
CASSRDSNNEQFF
TGTGCCAGCAGCCGGGACTCGAACAATGAGCAGTTCTTC
>-|-|TRBV4-2|TRBJ1-3
CASSQVQGLDTIYF
TGTGCCAGCAGCCAAGTACAGGGCCTGGACACCATATATTTT